Listed here is a single T cell receptor beta chain. Its antigen is still unknown. This sample was taken from a study of cytomegalovirus exposure and HLA in healthy donors. Broader study findings: Among TCR beta chains, those listed as cytomegalovirus-associated numbered over 150.

Researchers ran the PCR with 60 Vbeta and 13 Jbeta primers. Measured with immunoSEQ multiplex PCR; TCRdb has only the in-frame clones, and not every one. This table holds approximately 150,000 clones, 75% found once. There are 15 residues in the CDR3. Germline assignment: CDR1 KGHSH and CDR2 LQKENI. V lost 4 bases, J lost 4 bases, and 14 bases lay in between. This sequence was found in a man aged 18 to 30 in good health and CMV-seropositive. This chain connects TRBV18 to TRBJ1-5; D gene ambiguous. Sequencing used PBMCs. CDR3 coding DNA: TGTGCCAGCTCACATCTTGCAGAATTAAATCAGCCCCAGCATTTT. Protein sequence: CASSHLAELNQPQHF.